This record looks at one TCR beta chain sequence and its context. At least ten counts were recorded for this clonotype. The antigen it binds to is not known. There are no base qualities to consult, and no much larger clone falls within one base. This specimen belongs to a study of T cells in Graves' hyperthyroidism and ophthalmopathy (dated by TCRdb to between 2017 and 2020). About the investigation overall: Peripheral blood samples were taken at the time of initial diagnosis, prior to any treatment. For training and testing, the 100 or so patients in the discovery cohort were randomly divided in a 7:3 ratio. TCR V-J signatures able to tell the groups apart were searched for in a discovery cohort of approximately 95 patients, of whom 40 to 45 had Graves' ophthalmopathy and more than 55 had stable Graves' hyperthyroidism. Following sampling, methimazole starting at 30 mg daily was given to hyperthyroidism patients, and high-dose intravenous methylprednisolone was given to ophthalmopathy patients. Whether ophthalmopathy could be predicted prospectively was tested in an independent validation cohort made up of 18 to 20 hyperthyroidism patients plus 17 patients who later progressed to ophthalmopathy. Thyroid tissue and blood T-cell repertoires from about six Graves' hyperthyroidism patients were also compared in the study. The paper describes TCR Vbeta CDR3 sequencing of 120 to 150 peripheral blood samples, made up of roughly 40 ophthalmopathy patients, approximately 73 hyperthyroidism patients and 17 progressor patients. Study-level results and caveats: In validation, progression to ophthalmopathy was predicted by the model with 70.59% sensitivity and around 75% specificity, a median of roughly 6.4 months before onset. A 13 V-J signature model separated ophthalmopathy from stable hyperthyroidism, with about 90% sensitivity and 81% to 83% specificity in cross-validation and 80%/75% in testing. Most expanded thyroid clonotypes (frequency above 0.001) were also detected in blood, suggesting blood repertoires may reflect thyroid immune responses. Sample size was not statistically predetermined, and blinding of investigators to group allocation was not performed.

Moderately to severely active disease, a Clinical Activity Score of at least 3, a NOSPECS grade of at least 4, and a duration under 3 months were present in ophthalmopathy patients. Exclusion was applied to patients with uncontrolled infections, other autoimmune diseases, pregnancy or lactation. Clinical symptoms, serum thyroxine and TRAb, thyroid ultrasound, and orbital computed tomography formed the basis for the diagnoses. PBMCs were separated from roughly 10 ml of fresh peripheral blood using Ficoll-Paque density gradient centrifugation. Total RNA was extracted using Trizol reagent, and RNA quality was assessed on an Agilent 2100 Bioanalyzer. The CDR3 contains 16 residues, cysteine and phenylalanine counted. The only DNA kept is the CDR3, 48 bases in frame from the first base. The V end gives up 3 bases and the J end 5 bases, leaving 2 bases in the junction not matched to a gene. The germline V gene provides CDR1 SNHLY and CDR2 FYNNEI.

The TCR beta CDR3 regions were amplified from the RNA transcripts. The first round of RT-PCR for the TCR CDR3 was performed with the HTBI primer set and the Qiagen OneStep RT-PCR kit. Libraries were constructed in a second round of multiplex PCR, after which size selection and purification were carried out. Paired-end sequencing of the libraries was performed with 100 bp reads on an Illumina HiSeq2000. The authors' pipeline ran thus. SOAPnuke was used to process the raw data, with reads discarded if the reads contained adapters or uncalled bases, had a mean Phred below 15, or lacked an exact constant-primer or identifier match. COPE v1.2.5 was used to merge high-quality paired reads, and clonotypes were defined as unique nucleotide sequences. Clonotypes were aligned to IMGT TRBV, TRBD and TRBJ reference segments using MiTCR v1.1. The analysis included only V-J combinations with a frequency above 0.0001, which together covered about 99% of the repertoires. A TCS score was defined as the ratio of F50 (clonal expansion) to E x V (chaos), with BLOSUM62-based TCRdist applied between CDR3 peptides within each V-J. Welch's t-statistics and random forest reduced roughly 530 V-J features to 10 to 15, which were used in a naive Bayes classifier (R e1071). TCRdb reran the public reads through fastp at Q25 and MiXCR, keeping productive beta chains. Each CDR3 protein gets just one entry, which takes the most common genes and DNA from the rows behind it. For this entry, the V and J calls and clone size follow TCRdb and not the study's own pipeline. Within this sample are 450,000 to 600,000 distinct CDR3 sequences, with just under 20% of them counted one time only. 47% of the sample is in the top ten clones.

The V and J segments used are TRBV2 and TRBJ2-3; TRBD2 agrees with 16 junctional bases. Sequencing used blood. This clonotype was obtained from a man aged 35-49 years with Graves' ophthalmopathy. For the CDR3, the sequence is CASSEGTSGRGDTQYF. The DNA is TGTGCCAGCAGTGAGGGGACTAGCGGGAGGGGAGATACGCAGTATTTT.